This record looks at one T cell receptor beta chain sequence and its context. Its antigen is currently not known. It has no much larger one-base neighbor in the sample; base qualities were not kept. Enrolling through a virtual design, the prospective study's participants ranged in age from roughly 18 to 95 years and lived across around 25 United States geographic areas. In the prospective study, participants were assigned to cohorts based on the clinical history participants reported in a screening survey and a study questionnaire. ImmuneRACE Cohort 3 recovered participants were defined by two consecutive negative NP/OP PCR tests, healthcare professional clearance, or symptom resolution. In the prospective study, whole blood, serum and a nasopharyngeal or oropharyngeal swab were collected from each participant by mobile phlebotomists. Additional blood draws and questionnaires over an approximately 2-month period could optionally be provided by prospective study participants. Prospective study blood samples were shipped either frozen or at room temperature before DNA extraction.

The data were obtained in a study of blood T cell repertoires in COVID-19 (dated by TCRdb to the early 2020s). About the full investigation: The collaborator samples originated in the United States, Italy and Spain and spanned the acute and convalescent phases of COVID-19. The samples were drawn from two sources: the first 160 participants of the ongoing ImmuneRACE study, and 1,000 to 1,500 subjects contributed by 6 global collaborators. The repertoires were made available in a free public database intended to serve as a resource for research on the immune response to SARS-CoV-2. Subjects who had been exposed to COVID-19, were actively infected with it, or had recovered from it provided the deeply sampled blood TCRbeta repertoires that made up the dataset. Where available, HLA class I and class II types were obtained from metadata supplied by the sample provider rather than from assay-based typing. The material from the prospective study consisted of cDNA or gDNA derived from T cells, B-cell-depleted T cells, or PBMCs. The sample metadata nearly always contained a de-identified subject ID, COVID-19 status, age in years and sex.

The immunoSEQ Assay, a bias-controlled multiplex PCR, was used to amplify TCRbeta CDR3 regions from genomic DNA. As for the authors' bioinformatics: The number of nucleated cells in each sample was estimated by amplification of reference gene primers within the assay. To quantify the absolute abundance of each unique TCRbeta CDR3 rearrangement, sequence reads were collapsed and filtered. For each sample, productive Simpson clonality was calculated as the square root of Simpson's diversity index over productive rearrangements. Imported from immuneACCESS, the table was reduced by TCRdb to in-frame sequences with V and J called. These copies leave out some clones; in studies compared against another copy, an unresolved V gene accounts for under half, and the cause of the remainder is not known. V and J calls and clone size are copied from that table; D and trimming were computed from the DNA. Counted in this sample were about 360,000 clones; about 90% of them appeared once. The top ten clones comprise approximately 1.2% of the sample.

V is shortened by 5 bases, J by 1 base, and the region joining them spans 20 bases. Taken from the germline V gene, the CDR1 and CDR2 loops are MNHEY and SVGEGT. The CDR3 runs 17 amino acids, cysteine and phenylalanine included. Solely the CDR3 DNA is kept, with 51 bases framed from the first base. Findings and caveats that apply to the study as a whole: The amount of clinical and demographic metadata varied by source and participant and was provided uncurated.

The receptor chain draws on TRBV6-2 or TRBV6-3 and TRBJ2-5; the D gene is perhaps TRBD2, from 6 matching bases. This receptor was identified in a man younger than 40 who had recovered from COVID-19. The specimen was PBMCs or T cells enriched from blood (not recorded which). The nucleotide sequence is given as TGTGCCAGCAGTACGCGACCTCTTTATAGCGGCCAAGAGACCCAGTACTTC. Protein translation: CASSTRPLYSGQETQYF.